Listed below are T cell receptor beta chains from one sample, sequenced in a study of cytomegalovirus exposure and HLA in healthy donors. The data were produced by immunoSEQ multiplex PCR, yet TCRdb's version contains in-frame clones alone and is incomplete. The sample has some 210,000 clones, about 87% seen once. Sequenced: PBMCs. These receptors originate from a man younger than 40 in good health and CMV-seronegative. The CDR3 runs from the conserved cysteine through the conserved F or W. Each record gives: J gene, CDR3 length, V gene, D gene, CDR3 protein. The D gene is left open where the match is weak.

j_gene: TRBJ1-6; len: 15; v_gene: TRBV6-5; d_gene: NA; CDR3aa: CASRKQGIDNSPLHF
j_gene: TRBJ1-6; len: 14; v_gene: TRBV6-6; d_gene: NA; CDR3aa: CASTNGESHSPLHF
j_gene: TRBJ1-2; len: 11; v_gene: TRBV20-1; d_gene: TRBD1; CDR3aa: CSSTGRHGYTF
j_gene: TRBJ1-1; len: 14; v_gene: TRBV5-6; d_gene: TRBD1; CDR3aa: CASSLRQGNSEAFF
j_gene: TRBJ1-5; len: 13; v_gene: TRBV10-3; d_gene: NA; CDR3aa: CAISDLTAQPQHF
j_gene: TRBJ2-2; len: 15; v_gene: TRBV5-1; d_gene: NA; CDR3aa: CASWYYAGIPGELFF
j_gene: TRBJ2-7; len: 15; v_gene: TRBV28; d_gene: NA; CDR3aa: CASSTPGQGIGEQYF
j_gene: TRBJ2-1; len: 14; v_gene: TRBV4-2; d_gene: TRBD2; CDR3aa: CASSQLGTSAEQFF
j_gene: TRBJ2-1; len: 11; v_gene: TRBV7-6; d_gene: NA; CDR3aa: CASSHDSEQFF
j_gene: TRBJ2-1; len: 15; v_gene: TRBV6-4; d_gene: NA; CDR3aa: CASSVGGETYNEQFF
j_gene: TRBJ1-1; len: 15; v_gene: TRBV19; d_gene: NA; CDR3aa: CASSIDGSLVPEAFF
j_gene: TRBJ1-4; len: 12; v_gene: TRBV25-1; d_gene: NA; CDR3aa: CASSAGGEKLFF
j_gene: TRBJ2-7; len: 14; v_gene: TRBV7-9; d_gene: NA; CDR3aa: CASSFEAGRLEQYF
j_gene: TRBJ1-2; len: 15; v_gene: TRBV7-2; d_gene: TRBD1; CDR3aa: CASSFFGQGVNGYTF
j_gene: TRBJ1-6; len: 15; v_gene: TRBV6-5; d_gene: TRBD1; CDR3aa: CASSYSRGRNSPLHF
j_gene: TRBJ2-7; len: 14; v_gene: TRBV14; d_gene: TRBD2; CDR3aa: CASSLWSGAYEQYF
j_gene: TRBJ1-4; len: 14; v_gene: TRBV19; d_gene: NA; CDR3aa: CASSILQDNEKLFF
j_gene: TRBJ2-2; len: 17; v_gene: TRBV5-6; d_gene: TRBD1; CDR3aa: CASSSRQGIVGTGELFF
j_gene: TRBJ2-2; len: 14; v_gene: TRBV7-2; d_gene: NA; CDR3aa: CASSPAGVTGELFF
j_gene: TRBJ2-4; len: 18; v_gene: TRBV7-8; d_gene: NA; CDR3aa: CASSLDGQPPDAKNIQYF
j_gene: TRBJ2-1; len: 16; v_gene: TRBV5-1; d_gene: TRBD2; CDR3aa: CASSFELAGDYNEQFF
j_gene: TRBJ1-2; len: 16; v_gene: TRBV28; d_gene: NA; CDR3aa: CASSSSRAGFFYGYTF
j_gene: TRBJ2-3; len: 15; v_gene: TRBV4-2; d_gene: NA; CDR3aa: CASSQGRGSTDTQYF
j_gene: TRBJ2-7; len: 16; v_gene: TRBV4-1; d_gene: TRBD1; CDR3aa: CASSQVGGTGTYEQYF
j_gene: TRBJ1-4; len: 16; v_gene: TRBV4-1; d_gene: NA; CDR3aa: CASSETQDATNEKLFF
j_gene: TRBJ2-7; len: 12; v_gene: TRBV10-3; d_gene: NA; CDR3aa: CAISRTLYEQYF
j_gene: TRBJ2-6; len: 15; v_gene: TRBV11-2; d_gene: NA; CDR3aa: CASTKTVSGANVLTF